These 5 T cell receptor beta chains originate from one sample sequenced in a study of cytomegalovirus exposure and HLA in healthy donors. This PCR relied on a set of 60 Vbeta primers and 13 Jbeta primers. Assay used: immunoSEQ multiplex PCR; TCRdb lists only in-frame clones, some missing. Here the sample spans roughly 190,000 clones, around three quarters being singletons. The sample consisted of PBMCs. The receptors originated from a woman aged 30 to 39 in good health and CMV-seropositive.

This clone has just one count. This rearrangement joins TRBV4-3 to TRBJ2-7, with a weak D call TRBD2 (5 bases). CDR3 length: 15 amino acids. Germline values: CDR1 LGHNA, CDR2 YSLEER. V lost 2 bases and J 0 bases, leaving 11 bases between the germline ends. CDR3 in amino acids: CASSQRWEPSYEQYF. DNA of the CDR3: TGCGCCAGCAGCCAAAGGTGGGAGCCCTCCTACGAGCAGTACTTC.

This chain connects TRBV7-9 to TRBJ2-1; the match to TRBD1 covers 9 bases. The CDR3 is 15 residues long. V lost 3 bases and J lost 5; bases outside the gene matches: 5. Germline-derived CDR1 and CDR2 are SEHNR and FQNEAQ (reference sequence). CDR3 region: CASSFRTGVDNEQFF. DNA of the CDR3: TGTGCCAGCAGCTTTCGGACAGGGGTGGACAATGAGCAGTTCTTC. Full variable domain (missing parts from reference TRBV7-9 and TRBJ2-1): DTGVSQNPRHKITKRGQNVTFRCDPISEHNRLYWYRQTLGQGPEFLTYFQNEAQLEKSRLLSDRFSAERPKGSFSTLEIQRTEQGDSAMYLCASSFRTGVDNEQFFGPGTRLTVL.

The chain combines TRBV27 with TRBJ1-6; tentative D call: TRBD1 (5 bases). Germline CDR1 and CDR2: MNHEY and SMNVEV (reference sequence). V lost 3 bases and J lost 7, with 10 bases in between. The CDR3 runs to 14 residues. The CDR3 sequence: CASSLPGGNSPLHF. In DNA form, the CDR3 reads TGTGCCAGCAGTTTGCCGGGGGGGAATTCACCCCTCCACTTT.

The chain uses TRBV9 and TRBJ1-2, with 12 bases fitting TRBD1. The CDR3 runs 16 residues. With V trimmed by 2 bases and J by 4 bases, 6 bases remained unmatched. Germline V gene sequence: CDR1 SGDLS, CDR2 YYNGEE. DNA of the CDR3: TGTGCCAGCAGCGTCCCCGGGACAGGGGGCGCCTATGGCTACACCTTC. It specifies CASSVPGTGGAYGYTF.

There are a few counts of this clone. This chain connects TRBV28 to TRBJ1-1; D is undetermined. In germline, CDR1 is MDHEN, CDR2 SYDVKM. V gave up 2 bases and J gave up 8 bases, with 6 bases separating them. The CDR3 runs to 11 residues. The chain's CDR3 is CASSLQSEAFF. In DNA form, the CDR3 reads TGTGCCAGCAGTTTACAGTCCGAAGCTTTCTTT. The full variable domain, rest sourced from reference TRBV28 and TRBJ1-1, is DVKVTQSSRYLVKRTGEKVFLECVQDMDHENMFWYRQDPGLGLRLIYFSYDVKMKEKGDIPEGYSVSREKKERFSLILESASTNQTSMYLCASSLQSEAFFGQGTRLTVV.